Listed below are T cell receptor beta chains from one sample, sequenced in a study of T cells in Graves' hyperthyroidism and ophthalmopathy. TCRdb processed the multiplex PCR reads anew with MiXCR; each CDR3 protein has one entry. The sample carries 340,000 or so distinct CDR3 sequences, around a sixth recorded once. Material: blood. These receptors all stem from a man aged 25 to 40 with Graves' hyperthyroidism. Each CDR3 is given with its conserved first and last residue. The order of the fields is CDR3 DNA, CDR3 protein, D gene, clone size, V gene, J gene. D genes are given only for firm matches. Rows give clone size only sometimes, using once, few, many, or a class for an expanded clone.

DNA: TGCGCCAGGTTTTTGCGATTCTCCTACAATGAGCAGTTCTTC
CDR3: CARFLRFSYNEQFF
D: -
size: many
V: TRBV5-1
J: TRBJ2-1

DNA: TGTGCCAGCTCACCCTTAGGGGGGGACACTGAAGCTTTCTTT
CDR3: CASSPLGGDTEAFF
D: -
size: many
V: TRBV18
J: TRBJ1-1

DNA: TGCAGTGCTAGATCCTCGGGCGGGAGCTCCTACAATGAGCAGTTCTTC
CDR3: CSARSSGGSSYNEQFF
D: TRBD2
size: many
V: TRBV20-1
J: TRBJ2-1

DNA: TGCGCCAGCAGCGCGGAGATTGTCTACAATGAGCAGTTCTTC
CDR3: CASSAEIVYNEQFF
D: -
size: many
V: TRBV5-1
J: TRBJ2-1

DNA: TGTGCCAGCAGTGCGGGGGGGGGGGGCAAAAACATTCAGTACTTC
CDR3: CASSAGGGGKNIQYF
D: TRBD2
size: many
V: TRBV28
J: TRBJ2-4

DNA: TGTGCCAGCTCGGCGGGGAATGAGCAGTTCTTC
CDR3: CASSAGNEQFF
D: -
size: -
V: TRBV2
J: TRBJ2-1

DNA: TGCAGCGTGGATCCGGGACAGGCTAATGAAAAACTGTTTTTT
CDR3: CSVDPGQANEKLFF
D: TRBD1
size: many
V: TRBV29-1
J: TRBJ1-4

DNA: TGCAGTGCTAGAGTTGCCCCCGAGGACAGGGGCCATGGCTACACCTTC
CDR3: CSARVAPEDRGHGYTF
D: TRBD1
size: -
V: TRBV20-1
J: TRBJ1-2

DNA: TGCGCCAGCAGCTTGGAACAGGCCACAGATACGCAGTATTTT
CDR3: CASSLEQATDTQYF
D: -
size: many
V: TRBV5-1
J: TRBJ2-3

DNA: TGCAGCGGAGAGGGGGCAGGGACCGGGGAGCTGTTTTTT
CDR3: CSGEGAGTGELFF
D: TRBD1
size: few
V: TRBV29-1
J: TRBJ2-2

DNA: TGTGCCAGCGCACCGCTGGGGTACTACGAGCAGTACTTC
CDR3: CASAPLGYYEQYF
D: -
size: many
V: TRBV12-3/TRBV12-4
J: TRBJ2-7

DNA: TGTGCCAGCAGCAATCGACAGATCAGCACAGATACGCAGTATTTT
CDR3: CASSNRQISTDTQYF
D: -
size: -
V: TRBV9
J: TRBJ2-3

DNA: TGTGCCAGTAGCTCGTCTACGGGAGACGGCGACAATGAGCAGTTCTTC
CDR3: CASSSSTGDGDNEQFF
D: -
size: -
V: TRBV19
J: TRBJ2-1

DNA: TGTGCCAGCAGACAAATTGGGGGGACTGCTAATGAAAAACTGTTTTTT
CDR3: CASRQIGGTANEKLFF
D: -
size: many
V: TRBV27
J: TRBJ1-4

DNA: TGTGCCAGCAGATTCGTAAGTGAAGGCTACACCTTC
CDR3: CASRFVSEGYTF
D: -
size: many
V: TRBV28
J: TRBJ1-2

DNA: TGTGCCAGCAGTTACTCGGGGGGCGCAACTAATGAAAAACTGTTTTTT
CDR3: CASSYSGGATNEKLFF
D: -
size: few
V: TRBV6-5
J: TRBJ1-4

DNA: TGTGCCAGCAGTCCGTCCCCCGGGAGCACTGAAGCTTTCTTT
CDR3: CASSPSPGSTEAFF
D: -
size: many
V: TRBV28
J: TRBJ1-1

DNA: TGTGCCACCAGGCCGGGGAGGCTTCGCACAGATACGCAGTATTTT
CDR3: CATRPGRLRTDTQYF
D: -
size: -
V: TRBV24-1
J: TRBJ2-3

DNA: TGTGCCAGCAGTTCCGGACTAGCGGGAGGCCGATTACCCCACGAGCAGTACTTC
CDR3: CASSSGLAGGRLPHEQYF
D: TRBD2
size: many
V: TRBV27
J: TRBJ2-7

DNA: TGTGCCAGCAGCCTAAGTCGGGACACAGGTATAAATCCCACTGAAGCTTTCTTT
CDR3: CASSLSRDTGINPTEAFF
D: -
size: many
V: TRBV6-1
J: TRBJ1-1

DNA: TGTGCCAGCAGATCAGCAGGAGAGATTACGCAGTATTTT
CDR3: CASRSAGEITQYF
D: -
size: many
V: TRBV28
J: TRBJ2-3

DNA: TGTGCCAGCAGTCTAGTGGGGGGGGAAAAACTGTTTTTT
CDR3: CASSLVGGEKLFF
D: -
size: many
V: TRBV28
J: TRBJ1-4

DNA: TGTGCCAGCTCACCCCCCGCCTACAATGAGCAGTTCTTC
CDR3: CASSPPAYNEQFF
D: -
size: many
V: TRBV18
J: TRBJ2-1

DNA: TGCAGCGTCGAGACTAGCGGGGGGTACAATGAGCAGTTCTTC
CDR3: CSVETSGGYNEQFF
D: TRBD2
size: few
V: TRBV29-1
J: TRBJ2-1